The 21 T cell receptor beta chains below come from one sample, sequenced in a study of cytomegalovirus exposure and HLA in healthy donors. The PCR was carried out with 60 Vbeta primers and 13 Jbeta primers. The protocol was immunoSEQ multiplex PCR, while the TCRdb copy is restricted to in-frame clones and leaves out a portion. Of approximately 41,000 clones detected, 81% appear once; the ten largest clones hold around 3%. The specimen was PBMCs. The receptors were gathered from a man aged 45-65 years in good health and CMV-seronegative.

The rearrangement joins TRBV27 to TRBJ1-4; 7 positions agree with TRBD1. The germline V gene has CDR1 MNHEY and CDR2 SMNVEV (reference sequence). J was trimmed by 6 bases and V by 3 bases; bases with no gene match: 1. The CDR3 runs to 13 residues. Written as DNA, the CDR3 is TGTGCCAGCAGTTTCACAGGGGATGAAAAACTGTTTTTT. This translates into CASSFTGDEKLFF. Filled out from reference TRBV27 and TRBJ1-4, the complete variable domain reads EAQVTQNPRYLITVTGKKLTVTCSQNMNHEYMSWYRQDPGLGLRQIYYSMNVEVTDKGDVPEGYKVSRKEKRNFPLILESPSPNQTSLYFCASSFTGDEKLFFGSGTQLSVL.

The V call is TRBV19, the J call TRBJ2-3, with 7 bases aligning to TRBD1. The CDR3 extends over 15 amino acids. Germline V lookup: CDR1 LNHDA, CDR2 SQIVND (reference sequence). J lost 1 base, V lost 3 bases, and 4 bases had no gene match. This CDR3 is CASSIPGQGTDTQYF. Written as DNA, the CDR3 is TGTGCCAGTAGTATCCCCGGACAGGGCACAGATACGCAGTATTTT.

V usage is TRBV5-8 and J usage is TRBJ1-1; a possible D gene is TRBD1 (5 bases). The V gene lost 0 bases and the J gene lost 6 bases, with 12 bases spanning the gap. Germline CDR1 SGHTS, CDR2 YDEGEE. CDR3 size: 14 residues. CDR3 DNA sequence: TGTGCCAGCAGCTTGGACTGGGGCGGGGCTGAAGCTTTCTTT. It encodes CASSLDWGGAEAFF.

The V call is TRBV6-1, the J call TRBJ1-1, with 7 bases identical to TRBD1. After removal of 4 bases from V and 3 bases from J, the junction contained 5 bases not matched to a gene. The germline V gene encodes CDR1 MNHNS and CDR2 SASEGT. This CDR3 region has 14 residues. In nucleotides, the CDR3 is TGTGCCAGCAGTGGTTTACAGGGGTACACTGAAGCTTTCTTT. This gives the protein CASSGLQGYTEAFF.

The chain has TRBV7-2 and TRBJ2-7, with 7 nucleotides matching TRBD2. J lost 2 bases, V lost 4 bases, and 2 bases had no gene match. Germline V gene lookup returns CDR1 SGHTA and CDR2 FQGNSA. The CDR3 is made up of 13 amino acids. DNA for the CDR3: TGTGCCAGCAGCTCGACTAGCCCCTACGAGCAGTACTTC. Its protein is CASSSTSPYEQYF.

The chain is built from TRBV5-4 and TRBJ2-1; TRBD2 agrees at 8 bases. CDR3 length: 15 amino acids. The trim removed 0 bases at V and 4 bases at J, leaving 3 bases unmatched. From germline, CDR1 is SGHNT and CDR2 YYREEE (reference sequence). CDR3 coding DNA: TGTGCCAGCAGCTTGGGTAGCGGGAATTACAATGAGCAGTTCTTC. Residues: CASSLGSGNYNEQFF.

CDR3 in DNA: TGTGCCAGCAGCTTAGGGCAGTTTTACAATGAGCAGTTCTTC. Amino acids: CASSLGQFYNEQFF. The chain couples TRBV7-2 to TRBJ2-1; no definite D call. The V gene's germline CDR1 is SGHTA and CDR2 FQGNSA. V was shortened by 1 base and J by 4 bases, with 8 bases between the two germline ends. The CDR3 runs to 14 residues.

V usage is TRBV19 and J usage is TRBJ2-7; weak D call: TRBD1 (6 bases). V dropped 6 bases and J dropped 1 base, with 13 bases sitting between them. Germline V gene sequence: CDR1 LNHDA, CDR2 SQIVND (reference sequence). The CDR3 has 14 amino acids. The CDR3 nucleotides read TGTGCCAGTAGCGTAAACAGGGCATCCTACGAGCAGTACTTC. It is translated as CASSVNRASYEQYF.

The CDR3 here is CASSLELAGAQTQYF. CDR3 nucleotide sequence: TGTGCCAGCAGCTTAGAACTAGCGGGGGCACAGACCCAGTACTTC. This sequence joins TRBV7-2 and TRBJ2-5; 11 nucleotides agree with TRBD2. The V gene's germline CDR1 is SGHTA and CDR2 FQGNSA. This CDR3 region has 15 residues. J gave up 6 bases and V 1 base, and 4 bases lay outside the gene matches.

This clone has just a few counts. The CDR3 sequence is CASSQSSGSGANVLTF. CDR3 DNA sequence: TGCGCCAGCAGCCAATCATCGGGGAGTGGGGCCAACGTCCTGACTTTC. The V and J genes are TRBV4-3 and TRBJ2-6; perhaps TRBD2 as D (5 bases). The V end was cut by 2 bases, the J end by 3 bases, with 11 bases between. CDR3 length equals 16 residues. The germline V gene has CDR1 LGHNA and CDR2 YSLEER.

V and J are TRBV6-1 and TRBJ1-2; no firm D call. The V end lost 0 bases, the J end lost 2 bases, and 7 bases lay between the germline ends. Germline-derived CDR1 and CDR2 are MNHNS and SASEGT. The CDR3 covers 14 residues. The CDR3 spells CASSEAPGNYGYTF. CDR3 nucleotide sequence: TGTGCCAGCAGTGAAGCGCCGGGAAACTATGGCTACACCTTC.

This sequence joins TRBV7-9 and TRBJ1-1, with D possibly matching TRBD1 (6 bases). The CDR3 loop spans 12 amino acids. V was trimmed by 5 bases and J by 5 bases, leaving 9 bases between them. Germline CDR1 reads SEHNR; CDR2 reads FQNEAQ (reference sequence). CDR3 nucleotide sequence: TGTGCCAGCAGCAACAGGGTTACTGAAGCTTTCTTT. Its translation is CASSNRVTEAFF.

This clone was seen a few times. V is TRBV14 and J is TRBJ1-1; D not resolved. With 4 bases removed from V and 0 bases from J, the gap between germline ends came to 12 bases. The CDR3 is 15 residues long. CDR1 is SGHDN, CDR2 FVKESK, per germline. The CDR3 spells CASSLAGALNTEAFF. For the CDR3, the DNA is TGTGCCAGCAGCCTCGCCGGAGCGTTGAACACTGAAGCTTTCTTT.

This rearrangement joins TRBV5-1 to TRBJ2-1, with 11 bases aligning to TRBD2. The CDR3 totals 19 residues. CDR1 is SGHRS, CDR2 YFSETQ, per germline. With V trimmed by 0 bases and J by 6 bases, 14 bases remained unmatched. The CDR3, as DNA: TGCGCCAGCAGCTTGGGTAGCGGGAGGGCCCTCGGAATCGGCAATGAGCAGTTCTTC. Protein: CASSLGSGRALGIGNEQFF.

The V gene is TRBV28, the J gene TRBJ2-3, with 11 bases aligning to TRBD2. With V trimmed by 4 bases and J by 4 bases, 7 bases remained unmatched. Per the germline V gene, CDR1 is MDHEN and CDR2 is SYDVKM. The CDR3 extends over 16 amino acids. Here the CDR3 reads CASSSGTSGFADTQYF. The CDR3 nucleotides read TGTGCCAGCAGTTCCGGGACTAGCGGTTTTGCAGATACGCAGTATTTT.

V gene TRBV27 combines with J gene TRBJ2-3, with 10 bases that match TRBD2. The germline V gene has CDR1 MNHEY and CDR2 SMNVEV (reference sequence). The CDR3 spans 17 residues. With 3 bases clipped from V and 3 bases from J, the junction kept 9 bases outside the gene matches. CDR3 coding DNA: TGTGCCAGCAGTTTGGGGACTAGCGTATTCGGGACAGATACGCAGTATTTT. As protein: CASSLGTSVFGTDTQYF.

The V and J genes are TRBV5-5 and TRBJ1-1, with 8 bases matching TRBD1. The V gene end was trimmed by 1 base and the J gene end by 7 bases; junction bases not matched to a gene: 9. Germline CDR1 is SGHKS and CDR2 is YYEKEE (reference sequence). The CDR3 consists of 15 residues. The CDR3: CASSLLGTGAREAFF. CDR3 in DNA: TGTGCCAGCAGCTTGTTGGGGACAGGAGCACGTGAAGCTTTCTTT.

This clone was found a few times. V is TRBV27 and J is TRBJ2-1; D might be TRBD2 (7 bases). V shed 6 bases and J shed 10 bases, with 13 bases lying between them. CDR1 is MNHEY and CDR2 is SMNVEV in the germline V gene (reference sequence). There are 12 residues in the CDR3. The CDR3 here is CASRRGAGEQFF. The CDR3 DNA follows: TGTGCCAGCAGACGGGGGGCGGGGGAGCAGTTCTTC.

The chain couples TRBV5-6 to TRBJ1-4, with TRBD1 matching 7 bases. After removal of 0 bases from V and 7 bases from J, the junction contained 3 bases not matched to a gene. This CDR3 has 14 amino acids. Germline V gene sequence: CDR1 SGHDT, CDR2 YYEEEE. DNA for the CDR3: TGTGCCAGCAGCTTGGCAGGGGGTGCTGAAAAACTGTTTTTT. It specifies CASSLAGGAEKLFF. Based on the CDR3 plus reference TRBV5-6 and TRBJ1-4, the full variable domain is DAGVTQSPTHLIKTRGQQVTLRCSPKSGHDTVSWYQQALGQGPQFIFQYYEEEERQRGNFPDRFSGHQFPNYSSELNVNALLLGDSALYLCASSLAGGAEKLFFGSGTQLSVL.

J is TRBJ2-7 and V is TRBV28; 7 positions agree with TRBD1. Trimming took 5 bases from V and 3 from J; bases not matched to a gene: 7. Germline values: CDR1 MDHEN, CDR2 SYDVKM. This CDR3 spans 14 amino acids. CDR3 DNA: TGTGCCAGCAGTCCTAGGGGGCTTAACTACGAGCAGTACTTC. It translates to CASSPRGLNYEQYF.

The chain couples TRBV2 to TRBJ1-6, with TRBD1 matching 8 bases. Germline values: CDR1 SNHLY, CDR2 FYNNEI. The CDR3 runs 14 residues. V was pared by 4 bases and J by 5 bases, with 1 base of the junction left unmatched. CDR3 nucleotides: TGTGCCAGCAGTGGGACAGGGAATAATTCACCCCTCCACTTT. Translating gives CASSGTGNNSPLHF.